These 24 T cell receptor beta chains were sequenced from one sample in a study of cytomegalovirus exposure and HLA in healthy donors. Vbeta (60) and Jbeta (13) primers were used in the PCR. Method: immunoSEQ multiplex PCR; TCRdb's copy keeps in-frame clones and lacks some. The sample shows 70,000 to 90,000 clones, and around 4% sits with its ten largest clones. Sequenced: PBMCs. The receptors come from a man between 18 and 29 years old in good health and CMV-seropositive.

The CDR3 loop is CASRDPGTGGYEQYF. The CDR3 DNA reads as TGCGCCAGCAGAGACCCCGGGACAGGGGGGTACGAGCAGTACTTC. The V and J genes are TRBV5-1 and TRBJ2-7; 11 bases match TRBD1. Germline CDR1 is SGHRS and CDR2 is YFSETQ. The V gene end was trimmed by 5 bases and the J gene end by 4 bases; junction bases not matched to a gene: 8. The CDR3 is 15 residues long.

The V gene is TRBV7-2, the J gene TRBJ2-5, with TRBD1 matching 9 bases. V shed 5 bases and J 5 bases; nucleotides not matched to a gene: 9. Germline V CDR1 and CDR2: SGHTA, FQGNSA. The length of the CDR3 is 15 residues. The CDR3 DNA reads as TGTGCCAGCAGCGCGACAGGGGGGATCCGGGAGACCCAGTACTTC. Residues: CASSATGGIRETQYF.

The CDR3 loop reads CASSSHANTEAFF. CDR3 bases: TGTGCCAGCAGTAGTCACGCTAACACTGAAGCTTTCTTT. The chain couples TRBV11-3 to TRBJ1-1; D is unresolved. The CDR3 has 13 residues. The germline gives CDR1 SGHNT, CDR2 YENEEA. The V end was cut by 6 bases, the J end by 2 bases, with 10 bases between.

Details on this clone: One junction end does not reproduce the germline sequence, and a read error may be involved. The rearrangement joins TRBV6-1 to TRBJ2-7, with 10 bases fitting TRBD1. Germline V gives CDR1 MNHNS, CDR2 SASEGT. The CDR3 is 18 amino acids. In nucleotides, the CDR3 is TGTGCCGGCAGTGAAGCTCTCACGGGACAGGGGTTTTCCTACGAGCAGTACTTC. Protein: CAGSEALTGQGFSYEQYF.

V usage is TRBV5-4 and J usage is TRBJ2-5; TRBD2 aligns across 15 bases. Germline CDR1 and CDR2: SGHNT and YYREEE (reference sequence). CDR3 length equals 17 residues. With 3 bases clipped from V and 6 bases from J, the junction kept 9 bases outside the gene matches. CDR3 region: CASSSWGTSGGRQTQYF. The CDR3, as DNA: TGTGCCAGCAGCTCGTGGGGGACTAGCGGGGGGAGGCAGACCCAGTACTTC.

The chain has TRBV1 and TRBJ2-1; the table's D gene call, TRBD2, was not cross checked with the DNA. TRBV1 represents a pseudogene. This CDR3 contains 17 residues. CDR3 loop: CTSSQGASSGSDNEQFF. The CDR3 nucleotides read TGCACCAGCAGCCAAGGGGCGAGCAGCGGGAGTGACAATGAGCAGTTCTTC.

The chain combines TRBV5-1 with TRBJ2-7, with D unclear. This CDR3 region has 14 residues. Germline CDR1 SGHRS, CDR2 YFSETQ. The V and J ends lost 4 bases and 0 bases respectively, with 11 bases between them. The CDR3, as DNA: TGCGCCAGCAGCACCCGCCCGGGCTCCTACGAGCAGTACTTC. Translating it yields CASSTRPGSYEQYF.

As concerns this clone: A junction boundary mismatches the germline segment, possibly from a read error. The chain is built from TRBV6-6 and TRBJ2-1; TRBD2 is a possible D gene (6 bases). This CDR3 spans 14 amino acids. Looked up from germline, CDR1 is MNHNY and CDR2 is SVGAGI (reference sequence). The CDR3 coding sequence is TGTGCCAGCACTTACCGAGGCGGGAACGATGAGCAGTTCTTC. It codes for CASTYRGGNDEQFF.

This rearrangement joins TRBV7-3 to TRBJ1-6, with a possible D match to TRBD1 (6 bases). The CDR3 sequence is 15 residues long. CDR1 and CDR2 from the germline V gene are SGHTA and FQGTGA. V was trimmed by 2 bases and J by 9 bases, leaving 14 bases between them. In DNA form, the CDR3 reads TGTGCCAGCAGCTTAGGGGGTCAGGGGTCTTCACCCCTCCACTTT. Protein: CASSLGGQGSSPLHF. Variable domain in full (rest from reference TRBV7-3 and TRBJ1-6): GAGVSQTPSNKVTEKGKYVELRCDPISGHTALYWYRQSLGQGPEFLIYFQGTGAADDSGLPNDRFFAVRPEGSVSTLKIQRTERGDSAVYLCASSLGGQGSSPLHFGNGTRLTVT.

This chain connects TRBV14 to TRBJ2-7; TRBD2 matches 9 bases. Trimming cost V 1 base and J 4 bases; bases outside gene matches: 2. The length of the CDR3 is 14 residues. The germline gives CDR1 SGHDN, CDR2 FVKESK. The CDR3 nucleotides are TGTGCCAGCAGCCAAGTAGCGGGAGAGTACGAGCAGTACTTC. It is translated as CASSQVAGEYEQYF.

This rearrangement joins TRBV19 to TRBJ2-3; D gene unclear. The CDR3 has 15 amino acids. From germline, CDR1 is LNHDA and CDR2 SQIVND (reference sequence). Trimming stripped 4 bases from V and 0 bases from J, with 11 bases between. CDR3 loop: CASSSGSTSTDTQYF. For the CDR3, the DNA is TGTGCCAGTAGTAGCGGCTCTACTAGCACAGATACGCAGTATTTT.

This chain joins TRBV5-6 and TRBJ2-7; the D gene is possibly TRBD1 (6 bases). Germline V gene lookup returns CDR1 SGHDT and CDR2 YYEEEE. V was pared by 1 base and J by 6 bases, with 11 bases between. CDR3 length: 13 residues. CDR3 protein: CASSLIGGFEQYF. The DNA for the CDR3 is TGTGCCAGCAGCTTGATAGGGGGTTTCGAGCAGTACTTC. Full variable domain (missing parts from reference TRBV5-6 and TRBJ2-7): DAGVTQSPTHLIKTRGQQVTLRCSPKSGHDTVSWYQQALGQGPQFIFQYYEEEERQRGNFPDRFSGHQFPNYSSELNVNALLLGDSALYLCASSLIGGFEQYFGPGTRLTVT.

The V and J genes are TRBV11-2 and TRBJ2-3; D is undetermined. CDR3 length: 14 residues. V shed 1 base and J shed 2 bases, with 7 bases lying between them. CDR1 and CDR2 from the germline V gene are SGHAT and FQNNGV. The DNA of the CDR3 is TGTGCCAGCAGCTTAGCTACAGTCACAGATACGCAGTATTTT. This translates into CASSLATVTDTQYF.

V gene TRBV19 combines with J gene TRBJ1-1, with D possibly TRBD1 on 5 matching bases. The CDR3 is 12 residues long. V was trimmed by 4 bases and J by 5 bases, leaving 8 bases between them. Germline V CDR1 and CDR2: LNHDA, SQIVND (reference sequence). This chain's CDR3 is CASSTGVTEAFF. CDR3 nucleotides: TGTGCCAGTAGTACGGGGGTTACTGAAGCTTTCTTT.

V and J are TRBV7-7 and TRBJ2-7, with D maybe TRBD1 (5 bases). With 5 bases removed from V and 1 base from J, the gap between germline ends came to 9 bases. Germline CDR1 is SSHAT and CDR2 is FNYEAQ (reference sequence). This CDR3 has 13 amino acids. This chain's CDR3 is CASSIRQSYEQYF. Here the CDR3 DNA reads TGTGCCAGCAGCATACGACAGTCCTACGAGCAGTACTTC.

The chain couples TRBV5-5 to TRBJ1-6, with D perhaps matching TRBD1 (5 bases). The V gene lost 4 bases and the J gene lost 0 bases, with 11 bases spanning the gap. The CDR3 has 16 amino acids. Germline loops: CDR1 SGHKS, CDR2 YYEKEE (reference sequence). The CDR3: CASSRGASSYNSPLHF. The CDR3 DNA is TGTGCCAGCAGCCGCGGGGCCAGCTCCTATAATTCACCCCTCCACTTT.

The chain recombines TRBV19 with TRBJ1-2; no reliable D call. Germline-derived CDR1 and CDR2 are LNHDA and SQIVND (reference sequence). The CDR3 contains 13 residues. The V end lost 7 bases, the J end lost 8 bases, and 17 bases lay between the germline ends. The CDR3 region is CASTASGFRGYTF. The CDR3 DNA sequence: TGTGCCAGTACCGCGTCGGGGTTCCGGGGCTACACCTTC.

The chain has TRBV18 and TRBJ2-7, with 8 bases fitting TRBD1. V dropped 4 bases and J dropped 3; count of bases not matched to a gene: 8. CDR1 KGHSH and CDR2 LQKENI come from the germline V gene. The CDR3 length is 15 residues. CDR3 protein: CASSLRDRSLYEQYF. The DNA of the CDR3 is TGTGCCAGCTCACTCCGGGACAGGTCTCTCTACGAGCAGTACTTC.

This chain uses TRBV9 with TRBJ2-7, with 11 bases fitting TRBD1. The CDR3 spans 15 residues. Trimming at V came to 0 bases and at J to 9 bases, leaving 8 bases not matched to a gene. The germline V gene encodes CDR1 SGDLS and CDR2 YYNGEE. This CDR3 is CASSVGTGGALVQYF. CDR3 in DNA: TGTGCCAGCAGCGTAGGGACAGGGGGCGCTTTGGTGCAGTACTTC.

V is TRBV28 and J is TRBJ1-2, with TRBD1 matching 9 bases. This CDR3 has 13 residues. Germline V gives CDR1 MDHEN, CDR2 SYDVKM. J was trimmed by 13 bases and V by 6 bases; bases with no gene match: 12. The CDR3 bases are TGTGCCAGCAGCCCTCAAACAGGGGGCGGAAGCACCTTC. It translates to CASSPQTGGGSTF.

The V and J genes are TRBV5-1 and TRBJ2-5; TRBD2 matches 13 bases. This CDR3 is built from 18 residues. CDR1 is SGHRS and CDR2 is YFSETQ in the germline V gene. V lost 4 bases, J lost 4 bases, and 13 bases stayed unmatched. The chain's CDR3 is CASSPGLAGEVFGETQYF. CDR3 DNA sequence: TGCGCCAGCAGCCCAGGACTAGCGGGAGAGGTTTTCGGAGAGACCCAGTACTTC.

J is TRBJ1-5 and V is TRBV27, with D possibly TRBD1 on 6 matching bases. The germline CDR1 and CDR2 sequences are MNHEY and SMNVEV (reference sequence). V was clipped by 6 bases and J by 4 bases, with 10 bases between them. The CDR3 runs 13 residues. The CDR3, as DNA: TGTGCCAGCAGCCCGGACAGAAATCAGCCCCAGCATTTT. Its protein is CASSPDRNQPQHF.

This chain uses TRBV9 with TRBJ1-6; D not resolved. The CDR3 loop spans 17 amino acids. Trimming took 0 bases from V and 2 from J, leaving 12 bases between them. CDR1 and CDR2 (germline): SGDLS, YYNGEE. This CDR3 is CASSVAGVGAYNSPLHF. The CDR3 DNA reads as TGTGCCAGCAGCGTAGCTGGGGTCGGGGCCTATAATTCACCCCTCCACTTT.

V is TRBV6-1 and J is TRBJ2-5; D call uncertain. Germline loops: CDR1 MNHNS, CDR2 SASEGT. Trimming took 7 bases from V and 2 from J, leaving 11 bases between them. The CDR3 has 13 amino acids. The CDR3 nucleotides read TGTGCCAGCAATCAGTTCCCACAAGAGACCCAGTACTTC. Its translation: CASNQFPQETQYF.